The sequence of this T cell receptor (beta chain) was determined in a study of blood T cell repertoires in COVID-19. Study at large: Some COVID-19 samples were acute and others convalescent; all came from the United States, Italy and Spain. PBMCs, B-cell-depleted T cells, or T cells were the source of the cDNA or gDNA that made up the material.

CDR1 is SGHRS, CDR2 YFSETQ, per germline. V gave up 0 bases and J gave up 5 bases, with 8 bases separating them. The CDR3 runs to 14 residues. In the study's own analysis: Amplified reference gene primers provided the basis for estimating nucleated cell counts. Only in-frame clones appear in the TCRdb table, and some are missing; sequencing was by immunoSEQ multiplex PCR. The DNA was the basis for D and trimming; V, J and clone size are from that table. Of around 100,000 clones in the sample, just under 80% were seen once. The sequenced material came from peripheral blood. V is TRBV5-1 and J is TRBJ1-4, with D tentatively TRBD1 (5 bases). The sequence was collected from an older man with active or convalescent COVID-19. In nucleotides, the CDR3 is TGCGCCAGCAGCTTGGCGGGGGGAAATGAAAAACTGTTTTTT. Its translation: CASSLAGGNEKLFF.